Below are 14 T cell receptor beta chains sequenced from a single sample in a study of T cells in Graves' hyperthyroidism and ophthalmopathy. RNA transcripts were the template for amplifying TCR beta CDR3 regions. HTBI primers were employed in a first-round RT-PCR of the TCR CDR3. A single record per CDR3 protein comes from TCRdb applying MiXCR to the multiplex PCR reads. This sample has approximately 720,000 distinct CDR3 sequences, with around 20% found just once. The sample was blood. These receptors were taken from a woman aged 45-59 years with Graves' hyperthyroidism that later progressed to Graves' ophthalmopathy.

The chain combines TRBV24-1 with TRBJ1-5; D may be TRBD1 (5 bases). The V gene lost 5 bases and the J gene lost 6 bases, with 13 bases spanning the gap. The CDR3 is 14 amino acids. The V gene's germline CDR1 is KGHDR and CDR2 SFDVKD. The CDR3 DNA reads TGTGCCACCAGTGCCGCGGGGGTAGGTCAGCCCCAGCATTTT. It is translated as CATSAAGVGQPQHF.

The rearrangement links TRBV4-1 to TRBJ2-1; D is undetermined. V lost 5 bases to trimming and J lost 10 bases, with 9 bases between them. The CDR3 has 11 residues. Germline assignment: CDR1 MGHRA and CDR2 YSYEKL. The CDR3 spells CASSASQEQFF. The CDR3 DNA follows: TGCGCCAGCAGCGCGAGCCAGGAGCAGTTCTTC.

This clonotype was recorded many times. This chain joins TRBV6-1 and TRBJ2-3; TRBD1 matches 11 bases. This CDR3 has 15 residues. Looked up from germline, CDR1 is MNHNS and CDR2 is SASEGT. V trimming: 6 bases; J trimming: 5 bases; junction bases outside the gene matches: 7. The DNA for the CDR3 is TGTGCCAGCAGATTCGGACAGGGGGCGCAAGATACGCAGTATTTT. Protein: CASRFGQGAQDTQYF.

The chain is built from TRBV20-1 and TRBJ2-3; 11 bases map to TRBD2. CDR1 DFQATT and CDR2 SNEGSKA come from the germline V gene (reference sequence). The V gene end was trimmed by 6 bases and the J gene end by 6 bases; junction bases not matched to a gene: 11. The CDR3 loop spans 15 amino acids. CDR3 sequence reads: CSALRLAGSLDTQYF. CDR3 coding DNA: TGCAGTGCCCTGCGACTAGCGGGGTCCCTTGATACGCAGTATTTT.

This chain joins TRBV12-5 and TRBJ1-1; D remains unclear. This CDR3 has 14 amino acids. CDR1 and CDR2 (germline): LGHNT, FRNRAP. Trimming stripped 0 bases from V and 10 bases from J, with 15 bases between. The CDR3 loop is CASGLVTPWVVAFF. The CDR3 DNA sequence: TGTGCTAGTGGTTTGGTAACCCCTTGGGTTGTAGCTTTCTTT.

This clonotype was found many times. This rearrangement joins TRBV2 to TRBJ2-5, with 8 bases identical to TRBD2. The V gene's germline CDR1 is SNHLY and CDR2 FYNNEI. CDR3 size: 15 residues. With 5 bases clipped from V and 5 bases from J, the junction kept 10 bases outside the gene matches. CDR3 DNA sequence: TGTGCCAGCAGTAAAGAGACTAGCGTTTGGGAGACCCAGTACTTC. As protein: CASSKETSVWETQYF.

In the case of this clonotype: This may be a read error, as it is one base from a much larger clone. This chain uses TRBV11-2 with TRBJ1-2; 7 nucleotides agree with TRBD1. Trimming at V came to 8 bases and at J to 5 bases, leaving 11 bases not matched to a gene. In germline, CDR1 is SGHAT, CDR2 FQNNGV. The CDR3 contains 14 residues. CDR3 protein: CASGLVGTDYGYTF. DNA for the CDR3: TGTGCCAGCGGACTCGTCGGGACAGATTATGGCTACACCTTC. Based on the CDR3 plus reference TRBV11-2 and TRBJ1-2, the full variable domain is EAGVAQSPRYKIIEKRQSVAFWCNPISGHATLYWYQQILGQGPKLLIQFQNNGVVDDSQLPKDRFSAERLKGVDSTLKIQPAKLEDSAVYLCASGLVGTDYGYTFGSGTRLTVV.

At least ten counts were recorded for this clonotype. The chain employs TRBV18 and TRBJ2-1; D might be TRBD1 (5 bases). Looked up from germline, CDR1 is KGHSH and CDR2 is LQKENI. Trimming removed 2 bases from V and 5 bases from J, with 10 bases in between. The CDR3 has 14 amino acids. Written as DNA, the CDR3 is TGTGCCAGCTCACCATTCCAGGGCAACAATGAGCAGTTCTTC. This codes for CASSPFQGNNEQFF.

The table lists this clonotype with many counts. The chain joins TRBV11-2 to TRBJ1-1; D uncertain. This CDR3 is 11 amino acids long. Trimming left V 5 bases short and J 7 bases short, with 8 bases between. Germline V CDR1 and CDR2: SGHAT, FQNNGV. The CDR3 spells CASSRILEAFF. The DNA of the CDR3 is TGTGCCAGCAGCCGAATACTTGAAGCTTTCTTT.

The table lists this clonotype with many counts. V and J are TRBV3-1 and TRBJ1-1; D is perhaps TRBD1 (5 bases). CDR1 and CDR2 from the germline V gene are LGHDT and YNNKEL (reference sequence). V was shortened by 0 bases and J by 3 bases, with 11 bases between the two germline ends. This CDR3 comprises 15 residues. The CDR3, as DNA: TGTGCCAGCAGCCAAGATTTGGGCAGGGACACTGAAGCTTTCTTT. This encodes CASSQDLGRDTEAFF.

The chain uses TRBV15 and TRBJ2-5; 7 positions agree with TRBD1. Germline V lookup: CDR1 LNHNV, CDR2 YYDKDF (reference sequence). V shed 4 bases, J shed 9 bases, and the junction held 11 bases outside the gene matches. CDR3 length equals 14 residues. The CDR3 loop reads CATSTGQARRPQYF. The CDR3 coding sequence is TGTGCCACCAGCACCGGACAGGCCAGGAGACCCCAGTACTTC.

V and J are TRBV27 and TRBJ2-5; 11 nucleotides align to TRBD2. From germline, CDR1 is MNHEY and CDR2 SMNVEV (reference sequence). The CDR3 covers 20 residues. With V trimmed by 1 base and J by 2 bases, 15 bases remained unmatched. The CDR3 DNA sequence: TGTGCCAGCAGTTTATACCCTATACTAGCGGGGGAGAGCTCACAAGAGACCCAGTACTTC. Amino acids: CASSLYPILAGESSQETQYF.

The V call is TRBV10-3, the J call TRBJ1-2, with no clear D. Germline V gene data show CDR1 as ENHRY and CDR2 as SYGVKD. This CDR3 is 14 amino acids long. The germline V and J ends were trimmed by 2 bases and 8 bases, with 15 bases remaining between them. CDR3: CAISEQTRVGGYTF. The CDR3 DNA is TGTGCCATCAGTGAGCAGACGAGGGTCGGGGGCTACACCTTC.

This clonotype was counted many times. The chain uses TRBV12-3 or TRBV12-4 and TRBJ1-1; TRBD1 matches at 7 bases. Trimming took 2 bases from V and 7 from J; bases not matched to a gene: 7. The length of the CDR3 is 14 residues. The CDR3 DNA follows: TGTGCCAGCAGTTTACGGGACAGCCCCATTGAAGCTTTCTTT. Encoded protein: CASSLRDSPIEAFF.